Described below is a single T cell receptor beta chain sequence and its context. What it binds is not known. This sample is drawn from a study of graft-versus-host responses after intestinal transplantation. As for the study in general: Grafts that recipients had were multivisceral, liver-intestinal, or isolated intestinal transplants.

Grafts had their tissue processed, releasing intraepithelial and lamina propria lymphocytes. Per the germline V gene, CDR1 is SGHNT and CDR2 is YENEEA. V lost 2 bases and J lost 0; bases outside the gene matches: 4. There are 15 residues in the CDR3. Findings of the study overall: Early after transplant, HvG clones declined as circulating GvH clones peaked. Among recipient marrow samples, GvH clones were found; some appeared first in ileum or blood.

Assay: immunoSEQ multiplex PCR; the TCRdb copy retains only in-frame clones and omits some. The repertoire holds 35,000 to 40,000 clones, with 75% to 90% as singletons. The TCR originated in a human patient who received an intestinal transplant, so some T cells may come from the graft donor. This chain joins TRBV11-3 and TRBJ2-7; TRBD1 matches 7 bases. Sequenced material: ileum tissue, taken 204 days after intestinal transplant. The CDR3 is CASSLKGAISYEQYF. The CDR3 bases are TGTGCCAGCAGCTTAAAGGGGGCAATCTCCTACGAGCAGTACTTC.